The table lists the clone carrying this T cell receptor (beta chain) with a few counts. This specimen comes from a study of blood T cell repertoires in COVID-19. Generated by immunoSEQ multiplex PCR, the TCRdb table keeps only in-frame clones and is missing some. Found here are 250,000 to 300,000 clones, around 90% of them singletons; the top ten hold around 2%. CDR1 LNHDA and CDR2 SQIVND come from the germline V gene (reference sequence). The V end was cut by 3 bases, the J end by 4 bases, with 14 bases between. The length of the CDR3 is 15 residues. Input material: peripheral blood. This clonotype was obtained from a man aged 45-60 years with acute or convalescent COVID-19. This chain links TRBV19 with TRBJ2-3; D might be TRBD1 (5 bases). The CDR3 spells CASSIGQFSADTQYF. For the CDR3, the DNA is TGTGCCAGTAGTATCGGACAATTTTCCGCAGATACGCAGTATTTT.